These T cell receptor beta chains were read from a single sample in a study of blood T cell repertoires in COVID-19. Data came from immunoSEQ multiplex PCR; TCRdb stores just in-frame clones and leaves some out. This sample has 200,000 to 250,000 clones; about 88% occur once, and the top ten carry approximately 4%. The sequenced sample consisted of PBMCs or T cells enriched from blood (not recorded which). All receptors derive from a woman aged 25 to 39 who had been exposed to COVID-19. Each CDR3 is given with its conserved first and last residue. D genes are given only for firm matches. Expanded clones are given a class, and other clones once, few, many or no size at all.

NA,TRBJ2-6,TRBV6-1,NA,CASSEEGQGANVLTF,TGTGCCAGCAGTGAAGAGGGGCAGGGGGCCAACGTCCTGACTTTC
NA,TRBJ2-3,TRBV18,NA,CASSQTLSTDTQYF,TGTGCCAGCTCACAGACACTTAGCACAGATACGCAGTATTTT
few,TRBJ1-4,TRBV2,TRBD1,CASSDGDSINEKLFF,TGTGCCAGCAGTGACGGGGACAGCATTAATGAAAAACTGTTTTTT
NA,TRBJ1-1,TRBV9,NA,CASSVGTHAEAFF,TGTGCCAGCAGCGTAGGGACACACGCTGAAGCTTTCTTT
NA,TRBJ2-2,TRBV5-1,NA,CASSLAQQGGAGELFF,TGCGCCAGCAGCTTGGCTCAGCAGGGGGGAGCCGGGGAGCTGTTTTTT
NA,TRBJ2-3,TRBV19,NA,CASSPARGVGDTQYF,TGTGCCAGTAGCCCAGCAAGGGGCGTAGGAGATACGCAGTATTTT
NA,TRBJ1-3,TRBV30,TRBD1,CACRTGAGNTIYF,TGTGCCTGCAGAACAGGGGCTGGAAACACCATATATTTT
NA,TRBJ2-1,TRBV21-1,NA,CASSPRGDEQFF,TGTGCCAGCAGCCCCAGGGGGGATGAGCAGTTCTTC
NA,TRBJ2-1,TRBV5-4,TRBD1,CASSLARDSLYNEQFF,TGTGCCAGCAGCTTGGCCCGGGACAGCCTTTACAATGAGCAGTTCTTC
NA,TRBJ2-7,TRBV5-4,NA,CASSLPRTGNYEQYF,TGTGCCAGCAGCTTGCCGAGGACGGGGAACTACGAGCAGTACTTC
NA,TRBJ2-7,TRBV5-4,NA,CASSPQTGYYEQYF,TGTGCCAGCAGCCCCCAAACAGGTTACTACGAGCAGTACTTC
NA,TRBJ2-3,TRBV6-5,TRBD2,CASSKGREDTQYF,TGTGCCAGCAGCAAAGGGCGGGAGGATACGCAGTATTTT
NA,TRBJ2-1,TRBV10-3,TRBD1,CAISERQGSSYNEQFF,TGTGCCATCAGTGAGAGACAGGGGAGCTCCTACAATGAGCAGTTCTTC
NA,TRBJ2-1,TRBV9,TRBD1,CASSVGTGRNEQFF,TGTGCCAGCAGCGTAGGGACAGGGCGGAATGAGCAGTTCTTC
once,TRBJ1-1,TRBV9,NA,CASSRQVSNTEAFF,TGTGCCAGCAGCCGACAGGTTTCGAACACTGAAGCTTTCTTT
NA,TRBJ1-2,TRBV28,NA,CASRGGRGHGGYTF,TGTGCCAGCAGGGGGGGACGGGGCCATGGTGGCTACACCTTC
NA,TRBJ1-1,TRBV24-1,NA,CATSDFTGTEAFF,TGTGCCACCAGTGATTTTACAGGGACTGAAGCTTTCTTT
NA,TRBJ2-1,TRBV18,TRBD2,CASSGLAGTYNEQFF,TGTGCCAGCTCCGGACTAGCGGGGACCTACAATGAGCAGTTCTTC
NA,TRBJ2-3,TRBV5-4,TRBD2,CASRGDYPTQYF,TGTGCCAGCAGAGGGGACTACCCAACGCAGTATTTT
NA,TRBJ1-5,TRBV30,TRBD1,CAWSAGQGDLSNQPQHF,TGTGCCTGGAGTGCGGGACAGGGGGACCTTAGCAATCAGCCCCAGCATTTT
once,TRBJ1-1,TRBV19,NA,CASSIVGGEGGESEAFF,TGTGCCAGTAGTATAGTCGGAGGGGAGGGGGGCGAGAGTGAAGCTTTCTTT
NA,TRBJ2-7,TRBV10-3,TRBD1,CAISGTGDYEQYF,TGTGCCATCAGTGGGACAGGGGACTACGAGCAGTACTTC
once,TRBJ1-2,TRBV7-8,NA,CASSLTDSNYGYTF,TGTGCCAGCAGCCTGACGGACAGTAACTATGGCTACACCTTC
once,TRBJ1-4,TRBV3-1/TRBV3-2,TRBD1,CASSPEGQGGRKLFF,TGTGCCAGCAGCCCCGAGGGACAGGGAGGTCGAAAACTGTTTTTT
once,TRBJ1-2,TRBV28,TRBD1,CASSSPGGGNYGYTF,TGTGCCAGCAGTTCCCCAGGGGGAGGCAACTATGGCTACACCTTC
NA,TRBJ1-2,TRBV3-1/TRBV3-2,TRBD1,CASSQRQGSGRQYGYTF,TGTGCCAGCAGCCAGCGACAGGGGAGCGGACGGCAGTATGGCTACACCTTC
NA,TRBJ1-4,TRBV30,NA,CAWSPWGVKEKLFF,TGTGCCTGGAGTCCCTGGGGAGTAAAGGAAAAACTGTTTTTT
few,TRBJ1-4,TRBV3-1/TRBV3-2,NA,CASSPRGGGNEKLFF,TGTGCCAGCAGCCCGAGGGGTGGGGGGAATGAAAAACTGTTTTTT